These T cell receptor beta chains were read from a single sample in a study of T cell repertoires in cytomegalovirus infection. Via MiXCR, TCRdb re-called the reads, giving one row per CDR3 protein. The table includes approximately 700,000 distinct CDR3 sequences, 35% detected once. The sample was PBMCs. Receptors were obtained from a human donor in good health (CMV status not recorded). Some clones in this sample may be carry-over from other donors' samples. Each CDR3 is given with its conserved first and last residue. D genes are given only for firm matches. Clone size is shown for a subset of rows, as once, few, many or a class of expanded clone.

CDR3 length,J gene,D gene,V gene,clone size,CDR3 protein,CDR3 DNA
13,TRBJ1-5,-,TRBV5-1,many,CASSLAANQPQHF,TGTGCCAGCAGCTTAGCGGCAAATCAGCCCCAGCATTTT
17,TRBJ2-2,TRBD2,TRBV4-1,-,CASSQDRGVVRGGELFF,TGCGCCAGCAGCCAAGATCGGGGGGTAGTCCGGGGCGGGGAGCTGTTTTTT
14,TRBJ1-1,TRBD1,TRBV29-1,-,CSVVGGGTAIEAFF,TGCAGCGTTGTGGGCGGGGGGACAGCGATTGAAGCTTTCTTT
16,TRBJ2-2,TRBD2,TRBV28,-,CASSSSRGGGTGELFF,TGTGCCAGCAGTTCGTCCCGCGGCGGGGGCACCGGGGAGCTGTTTTTT
13,TRBJ2-7,-,TRBV20-1,-,CSAAGQFPYEQYF,TGCAGTGCCGCGGGACAGTTTCCCTACGAGCAGTACTTC
15,TRBJ2-7,-,TRBV11-3,few,CASSSAGAPTYEQYF,TGTGCCAGCAGCTCTGCCGGGGCCCCCACCTACGAGCAGTACTTC
16,TRBJ2-5,TRBD1,TRBV20-1,-,CSAIRGDRAYQETQYF,TGCAGTGCTATCCGGGGGGACAGGGCTTACCAAGAGACCCAGTACTTC
14,TRBJ1-1,TRBD1,TRBV19,few,CASTGQGLNTEAFF,TGTGCCAGTACCGGACAGGGGCTGAACACTGAAGCTTTCTTT
14,TRBJ1-2,-,TRBV7-4,-,CASSPSSGLGGYTF,TGTGCCAGCAGCCCCAGCTCGGGACTAGGAGGCTACACCTTC
15,TRBJ2-7,-,TRBV6-2/TRBV6-3,few,CASTRIATSVYEQYF,TGTGCCAGCACCCGAATAGCGACCTCGGTCTACGAGCAGTACTTC
15,TRBJ2-7,TRBD2,TRBV28,few,CASRPHSTSLPLQYF,TGTGCCAGCCGACCGCATTCGACTAGCCTCCCACTTCAGTACTTC
14,TRBJ1-2,-,TRBV7-9,few,CASSLARESDGYTF,TGTGCCAGCAGCTTAGCGCGGGAATCGGATGGCTACACCTTC
14,TRBJ2-7,-,TRBV5-1,-,CASSFGGAVPEQYF,TGCGCCAGCAGCTTCGGGGGAGCCGTGCCCGAGCAGTACTTC
14,TRBJ1-1,-,TRBV6-1,few,CASSVVRDSTEAFF,TGTGCCAGCAGTGTGGTGCGAGACAGCACTGAAGCTTTCTTT
14,TRBJ2-1,-,TRBV7-8,few,CASSRKTGYNEQFF,TGTGCCAGCAGCCGTAAGACTGGCTACAATGAGCAGTTCTTC
11,TRBJ1-1,-,TRBV5-1,-,CASSFEGRAFF,TGCGCCAGCAGCTTCGAAGGTAGGGCTTTCTTT
15,TRBJ2-7,TRBD1,TRBV28,-,CASSMNGDSSYEQYF,TGTGCCAGCAGTATGAACGGGGACAGCTCCTACGAGCAGTACTTC
13,TRBJ1-1,-,TRBV5-1,once,CASFSSGGTYAFF,TGCGCCAGCTTCTCCTCGGGGGGGACGTACGCTTTCTTT
14,TRBJ1-1,-,TRBV12-3/TRBV12-4,-,CASSLFPGNTEAFF,TGTGCCAGCAGTTTGTTTCCAGGGAACACTGAAGCTTTCTTT
16,TRBJ2-1,TRBD2,TRBV28,-,CASSPSGSGGSSEQFF,TGTGCCAGCAGTCCCTCCGGTAGCGGGGGTTCCTCTGAGCAGTTCTTC
17,TRBJ2-3,-,TRBV20-1,-,CSARAPTGVWGTDTQYF,TGCAGTGCTAGAGCCCCCACGGGAGTCTGGGGCACAGATACGCAGTATTTT
13,TRBJ1-5,TRBD1,TRBV7-2,-,CASSRDRVQPQHF,TGTGCCAGCAGCCGTGACAGGGTGCAGCCCCAGCATTTT
16,TRBJ2-3,-,TRBV28,few,CASGGADRSSTDTQYF,TGTGCCAGCGGGGGCGCGGACCGTTCTAGCACAGATACGCAGTATTTT
15,TRBJ2-3,-,TRBV7-9,-,CASSSRGGSTETQYF,TGTGCCAGCAGCTCAAGAGGGGGGAGCACAGAGACGCAGTATTTT
14,TRBJ2-1,TRBD2,TRBV20-1,-,CSARGLAVYNEQFF,TGCAGTGCTAGAGGACTAGCGGTCTACAATGAGCAGTTCTTC
13,TRBJ1-1,-,TRBV6-1,-,CASANLHGAEAFF,TGTGCCAGCGCCAACCTTCATGGCGCTGAAGCTTTCTTT
11,TRBJ2-7,-,TRBV27,-,CASSQRPRQYF,TGTGCCAGCAGTCAGAGACCGCGACAGTACTTC
12,TRBJ1-2,TRBD1,TRBV10-3,few,CAIRTGGDGYTF,TGTGCCATCAGAACAGGGGGCGATGGCTACACCTTC
15,TRBJ2-5,TRBD2,TRBV5-1,few,CASSKKLAGAETQYF,TGCGCCAGCAGCAAGAAACTAGCGGGAGCAGAGACCCAGTACTTC
16,TRBJ2-7,TRBD2,TRBV7-6,-,CASSLGLAGNSYEQYF,TGTGCCAGCAGCTTAGGGCTAGCGGGAAATTCCTACGAGCAGTACTTC
16,TRBJ1-5,-,TRBV2,-,CASSEGGRRANQPQHF,TGTGCCAGCAGTGAGGGTGGGAGGAGGGCGAATCAGCCCCAGCATTTT
19,TRBJ2-3,TRBD2,TRBV7-2,many,CASSLRLAGGPGTQDTQYF,TGTGCCAGCAGCTTACGACTAGCGGGAGGGCCAGGCACACAAGATACGCAGTATTTT
16,TRBJ2-3,TRBD1,TRBV28,many,CASSPGQGAFTDTQYF,TGTGCCAGCAGCCCCGGACAGGGGGCCTTCACAGATACGCAGTATTTT
15,TRBJ2-1,TRBD2,TRBV14,few,CASSPTSGSIGEQFF,TGTGCCAGCAGCCCGACTAGCGGGAGCATTGGTGAGCAGTTCTTC
14,TRBJ2-7,-,TRBV12-3/TRBV12-4,-,CASSRTELYYEQYF,TGTGCCAGCAGTCGGACAGAATTATACTACGAGCAGTACTTC
16,TRBJ2-1,TRBD1,TRBV4-2,-,CASSQATGQVKNEQFF,TGTGCCAGCAGCCAAGCCACGGGACAGGTGAAAAATGAGCAGTTCTTC
13,TRBJ2-3,TRBD2,TRBV20-1,-,CSARRRREDTQYF,TGCAGTGCTAGACGCCGGCGGGAGGATACGCAGTATTTT
13,TRBJ2-1,-,TRBV11-3,many,CASSLTRGGEQFF,TGTGCCAGCAGCTTGACGAGGGGGGGTGAGCAGTTCTTC
16,TRBJ2-1,TRBD2,TRBV5-1,-,CASSLVASGFYNEQFF,TGCGCCAGCAGCTTGGTTGCTAGCGGGTTTTACAATGAGCAGTTCTTC
13,TRBJ1-1,-,TRBV7-2,-,CASSLIRNPEAFF,TGTGCCAGCAGCTTAATCAGGAATCCTGAAGCTTTCTTT
15,TRBJ1-1,-,TRBV6-8,-,CASSPRTLVNTEAFF,TGTGCCAGCAGTCCGAGGACGCTGGTGAACACTGAAGCTTTCTTT
14,TRBJ2-7,-,TRBV12-3/TRBV12-4,-,CASSLGGNNYEQYF,TGTGCCAGCAGTTTAGGCGGGAACAACTACGAGCAGTACTTC
15,TRBJ1-1,TRBD1,TRBV12-3/TRBV12-4,-,CASSLQGAQNTEAFF,TGTGCCAGCAGCCTACAGGGGGCTCAGAACACTGAAGCTTTCTTT
12,TRBJ1-5,-,TRBV10-3,once,CAITQSNQPQHF,TGTGCCATCACGCAGTCGAATCAGCCCCAGCATTTT
15,TRBJ2-1,TRBD2,TRBV7-2,many,CASSLVLAGNNEQFF,TGTGCCAGCAGCTTAGTTCTAGCGGGAAACAATGAGCAGTTCTTC
16,TRBJ2-7,-,TRBV19,-,CASSREMGAASYEQYF,TGTGCCAGTAGTCGGGAAATGGGGGCAGCGAGCTACGAGCAGTACTTC
13,TRBJ1-6,-,TRBV6-1,-,CATILQLNSPLHF,TGTGCCACCATCCTCCAGTTAAATTCACCCCTCCACTTT
12,TRBJ2-2,-,TRBV4-2,few,CASSQGTGELFF,TGTGCCAGCAGCCAGGGGACCGGGGAGCTGTTTTTT
10,TRBJ2-3,-,TRBV28,few,CASSRTVQYF,TGTGCCAGCTCACGAACTGTCCAGTATTTT
14,TRBJ1-1,-,TRBV4-1,-,CASSQVTMNTEAYF,TGCGCCAGCAGCCAAGTGACAATGAACACGGAAGCTTACTTT
16,TRBJ2-1,-,TRBV7-9,-,CASSLDAFWRDNEQFF,TGTGCCAGCAGCTTAGATGCCTTCTGGAGGGACAATGAGCAGTTCTTC
16,TRBJ2-1,TRBD2,TRBV7-2,-,CASSRRTSGIRNEQFF,TGTGCCAGCAGCCGCAGGACTAGCGGGATTCGAAATGAGCAGTTCTTC
13,TRBJ1-1,-,TRBV7-2,few,CATNAVLPFEAFF,TGTGCCACCAACGCGGTTCTCCCCTTTGAAGCTTTCTTT